The clone carrying this TCR beta chain was observed many times. Each CDR3 protein is one row after TCRdb ran MiXCR on the RT-PCR reads. The sample carries 920,000 or so distinct CDR3 sequences, around 17% recorded once. The CDR3 runs to 15 residues. Germline trimming cut 7 bases from V and 3 bases from J; bases unmatched to any gene: 6. This specimen belongs to a study of patients and donors after allogeneic stem cell transplantation. The receptor comes from a human donor who was either an allogeneic HSCT recipient or a stem cell or donor lymphocyte infusion donor (not recorded which). It is not recorded whose cells these are; they may come from a transplant donor. The specimen sequenced was blood, either unsorted or a sorted T cell fraction (not recorded which). The genes are TRBV12-3 or TRBV12-4 and TRBJ1-6, with 7 bases fitting TRBD1. The CDR3: CASNKGTDYNSPLHF. The DNA for the CDR3 is TGTGCCAGCAATAAAGGGACAGACTATAATTCACCCCTCCACTTT.